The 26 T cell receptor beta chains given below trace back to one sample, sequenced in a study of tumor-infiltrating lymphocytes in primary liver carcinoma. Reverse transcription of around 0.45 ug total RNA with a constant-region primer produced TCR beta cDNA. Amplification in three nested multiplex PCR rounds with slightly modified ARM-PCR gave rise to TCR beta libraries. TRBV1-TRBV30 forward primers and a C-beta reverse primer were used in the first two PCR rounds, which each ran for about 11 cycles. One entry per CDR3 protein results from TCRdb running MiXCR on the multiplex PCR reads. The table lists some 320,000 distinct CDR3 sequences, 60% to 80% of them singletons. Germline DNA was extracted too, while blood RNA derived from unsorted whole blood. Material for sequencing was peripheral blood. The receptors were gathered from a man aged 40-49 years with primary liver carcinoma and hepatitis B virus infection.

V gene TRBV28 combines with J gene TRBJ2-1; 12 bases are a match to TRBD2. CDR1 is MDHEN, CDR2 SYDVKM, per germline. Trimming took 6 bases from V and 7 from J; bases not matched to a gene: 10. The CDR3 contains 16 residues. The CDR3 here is CASSFRLAGDGNEQFF. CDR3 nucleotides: TGTGCCAGCAGCTTCAGACTAGCGGGAGACGGGAATGAGCAGTTCTTC.

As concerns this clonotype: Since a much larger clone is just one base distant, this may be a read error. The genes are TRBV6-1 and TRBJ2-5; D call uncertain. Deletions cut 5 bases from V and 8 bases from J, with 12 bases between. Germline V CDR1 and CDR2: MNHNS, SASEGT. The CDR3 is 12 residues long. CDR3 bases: TGTGCCAGCAGTATCGGACCGTTTACCCAGTACTTC. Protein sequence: CASSIGPFTQYF.

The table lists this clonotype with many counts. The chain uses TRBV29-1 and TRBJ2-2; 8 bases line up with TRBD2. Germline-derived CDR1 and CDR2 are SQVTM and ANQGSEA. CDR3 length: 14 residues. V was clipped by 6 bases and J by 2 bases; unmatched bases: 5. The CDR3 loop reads CSVKRELNTGELFF. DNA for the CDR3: TGCAGCGTCAAGCGGGAGCTTAACACCGGGGAGCTGTTTTTT.

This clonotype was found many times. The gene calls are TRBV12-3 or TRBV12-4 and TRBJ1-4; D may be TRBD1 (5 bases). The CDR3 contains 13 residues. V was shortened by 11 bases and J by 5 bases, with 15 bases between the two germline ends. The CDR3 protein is CAARQPGNEKLFF. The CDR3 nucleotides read TGTGCCGCCAGACAGCCGGGCAATGAAAAACTGTTTTTT.

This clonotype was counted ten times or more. CDR3 protein: CASSGSGGATGELFF. Here the CDR3 DNA reads TGTGCCAGCAGTGGGTCAGGGGGAGCAACCGGGGAGCTGTTTTTT. The rearrangement uses TRBV12-3 or TRBV12-4 and TRBJ2-2; 7 positions match TRBD1. V lost 5 bases, J lost 5 bases, and 8 bases stayed unmatched. The CDR3 is 15 residues long.

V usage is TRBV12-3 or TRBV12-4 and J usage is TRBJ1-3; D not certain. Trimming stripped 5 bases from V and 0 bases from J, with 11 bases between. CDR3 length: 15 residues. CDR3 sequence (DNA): TGTGCCAGCAGTCTCGGTCGATACTCTGGAAACACCATATATTTT. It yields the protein CASSLGRYSGNTIYF.

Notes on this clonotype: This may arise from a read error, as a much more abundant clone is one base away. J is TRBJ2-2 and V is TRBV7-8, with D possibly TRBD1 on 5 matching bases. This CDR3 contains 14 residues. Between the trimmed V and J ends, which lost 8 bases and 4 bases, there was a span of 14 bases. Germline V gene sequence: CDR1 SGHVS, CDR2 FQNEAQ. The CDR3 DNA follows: TGTGCCAGCTGTCTCAGGGCGAGCACCGGGGAGCTGTTTTTT. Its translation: CASCLRASTGELFF.

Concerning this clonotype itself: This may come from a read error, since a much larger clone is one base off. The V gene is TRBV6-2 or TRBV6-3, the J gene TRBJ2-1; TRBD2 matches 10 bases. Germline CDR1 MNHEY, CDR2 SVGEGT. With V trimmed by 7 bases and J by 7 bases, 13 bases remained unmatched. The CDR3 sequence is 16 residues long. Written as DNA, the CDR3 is TGTGCCAGCATAAGTTTACGGACTAGCGGATTTAATGAGCAGTTCTTC. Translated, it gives CASISLRTSGFNEQFF.

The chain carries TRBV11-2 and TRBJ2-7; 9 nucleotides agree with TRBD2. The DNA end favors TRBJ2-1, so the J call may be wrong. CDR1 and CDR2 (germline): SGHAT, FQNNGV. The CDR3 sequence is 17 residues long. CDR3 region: CANTVAFSGGYSYEQFF. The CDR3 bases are TGTGCCAACACCGTCGCCTTTAGCGGGGGCTACTCCTACGAGCAGTTCTTC.

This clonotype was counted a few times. The CDR3 loop reads CASSGQATSETQYF. The CDR3 bases are TGTGCCAGCAGTGGACAGGCGACCTCAGAGACCCAGTACTTC. The V and J genes are TRBV2 and TRBJ2-5; D perhaps matches TRBD1 (6 bases). The germline CDR1 and CDR2 sequences are SNHLY and FYNNEI. The CDR3 contains 14 residues. V lost 4 bases and J lost 4, with 13 bases in between.

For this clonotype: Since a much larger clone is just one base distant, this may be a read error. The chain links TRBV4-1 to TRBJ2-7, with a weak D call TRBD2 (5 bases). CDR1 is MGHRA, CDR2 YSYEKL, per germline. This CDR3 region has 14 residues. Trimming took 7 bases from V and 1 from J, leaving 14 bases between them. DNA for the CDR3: TGCGCCAGCATCCAGACCGGGGTATCCTACGAGCAGTACTTC. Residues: CASIQTGVSYEQYF.

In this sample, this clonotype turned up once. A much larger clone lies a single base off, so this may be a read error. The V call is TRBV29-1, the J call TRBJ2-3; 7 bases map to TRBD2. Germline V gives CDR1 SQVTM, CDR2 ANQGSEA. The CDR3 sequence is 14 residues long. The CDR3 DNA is TGCAACGTCTCACCGGGACTAAGGGTAGATACGCAGTATTTT. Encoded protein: CNVSPGLRVDTQYF.

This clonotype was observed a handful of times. The CDR3 DNA follows: TGCGCCAGCAGCTTGGAAGGGCACCAAGAGACCCAGTACTTC. It codes for CASSLEGHQETQYF. This sequence joins TRBV5-1 and TRBJ2-5, with unresolved D. V was trimmed by 0 bases and J by 0 bases, leaving 6 bases between them. CDR1 is SGHRS, CDR2 YFSETQ, per germline. This CDR3 has 14 amino acids.

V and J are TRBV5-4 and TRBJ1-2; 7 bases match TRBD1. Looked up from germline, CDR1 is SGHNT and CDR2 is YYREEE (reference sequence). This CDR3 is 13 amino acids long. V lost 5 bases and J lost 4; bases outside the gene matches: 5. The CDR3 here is CASRGDRGYGYTF. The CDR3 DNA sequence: TGTGCCAGCAGAGGGGACAGAGGCTATGGCTACACCTTC.

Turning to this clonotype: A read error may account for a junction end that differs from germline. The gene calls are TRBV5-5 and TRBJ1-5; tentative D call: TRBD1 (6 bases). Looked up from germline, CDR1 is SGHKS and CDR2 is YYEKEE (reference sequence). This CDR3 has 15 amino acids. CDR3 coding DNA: TGTGCCGGCAGCTTGGGGGGCTATAGCAATCAGCCCCAGCATTTT. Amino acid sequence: CAGSLGGYSNQPQHF.

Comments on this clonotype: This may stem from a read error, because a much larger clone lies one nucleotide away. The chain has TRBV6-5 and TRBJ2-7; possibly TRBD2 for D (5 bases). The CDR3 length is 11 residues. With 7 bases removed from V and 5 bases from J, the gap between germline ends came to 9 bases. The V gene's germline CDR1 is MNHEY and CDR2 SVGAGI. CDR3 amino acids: CASIPGDEQYF. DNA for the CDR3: TGTGCCAGCATCCCCGGGGACGAGCAGTACTTC.

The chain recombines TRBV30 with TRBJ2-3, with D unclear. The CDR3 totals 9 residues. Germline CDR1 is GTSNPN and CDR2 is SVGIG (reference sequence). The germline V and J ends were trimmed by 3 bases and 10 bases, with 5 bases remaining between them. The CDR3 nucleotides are TGTGCCTGGAGGGATTCGCAGTATTTT. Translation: CAWRDSQYF.

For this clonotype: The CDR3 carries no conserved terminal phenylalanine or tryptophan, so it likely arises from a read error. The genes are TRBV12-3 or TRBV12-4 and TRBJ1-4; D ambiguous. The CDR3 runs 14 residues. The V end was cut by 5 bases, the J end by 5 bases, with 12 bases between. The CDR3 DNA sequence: TGTGCCAGCAGTGCCCGGGCCACCAATGAAAAACTGTTTTCT. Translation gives CASSARATNEKLFS.

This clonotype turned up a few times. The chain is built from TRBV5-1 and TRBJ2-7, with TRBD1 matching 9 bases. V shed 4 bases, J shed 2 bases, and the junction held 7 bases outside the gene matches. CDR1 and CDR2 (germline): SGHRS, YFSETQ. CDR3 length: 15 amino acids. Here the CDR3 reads CASSPQGQGAYEQYF. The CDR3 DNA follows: TGCGCCAGCAGCCCCCAGGGACAGGGTGCCTACGAGCAGTACTTC.

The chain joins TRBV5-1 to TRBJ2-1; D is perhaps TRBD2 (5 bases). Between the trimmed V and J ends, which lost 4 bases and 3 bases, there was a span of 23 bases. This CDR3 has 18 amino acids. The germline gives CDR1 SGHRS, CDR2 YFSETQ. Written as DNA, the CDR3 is TGCGCCAGCAGCCCGAGCCTCCGAGGGTTAACGTACTACAATGAGCAGTTCTTC. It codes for CASSPSLRGLTYYNEQFF.

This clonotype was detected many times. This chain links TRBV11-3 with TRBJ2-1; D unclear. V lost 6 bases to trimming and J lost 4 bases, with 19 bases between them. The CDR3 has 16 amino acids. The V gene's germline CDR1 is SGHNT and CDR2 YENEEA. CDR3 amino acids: CASSPGLPGSYNEQFF. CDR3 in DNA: TGTGCCAGCAGTCCCGGTTTGCCCGGGTCGTACAATGAGCAGTTCTTC.

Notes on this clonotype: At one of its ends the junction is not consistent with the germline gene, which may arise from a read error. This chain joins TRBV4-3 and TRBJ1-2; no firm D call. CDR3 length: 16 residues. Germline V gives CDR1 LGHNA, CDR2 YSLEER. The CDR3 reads CANTPEYALRYYGDTF. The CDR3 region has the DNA TGCGCCAACACTCCTGAGTATGCGCTTCGCTACTATGGCGACACCTTC.

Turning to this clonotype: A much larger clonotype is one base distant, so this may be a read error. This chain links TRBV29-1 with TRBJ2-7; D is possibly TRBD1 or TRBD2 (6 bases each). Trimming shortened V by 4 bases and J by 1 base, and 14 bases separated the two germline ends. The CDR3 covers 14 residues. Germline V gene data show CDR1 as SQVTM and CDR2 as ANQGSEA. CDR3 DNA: TGCAGCGTTGCCGGGGGACAAGAATCCTACGAGCAGTACTTC. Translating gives CSVAGGQESYEQYF.

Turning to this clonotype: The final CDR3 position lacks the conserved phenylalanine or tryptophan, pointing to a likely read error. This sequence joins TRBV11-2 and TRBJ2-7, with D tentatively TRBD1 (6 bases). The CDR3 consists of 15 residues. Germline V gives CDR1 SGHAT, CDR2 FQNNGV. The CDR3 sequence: CARSLGAGLLYEQYL. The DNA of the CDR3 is TGTGCCAGGAGCTTGGGGGCAGGTCTCCTCTATGAGCAGTACCTC.

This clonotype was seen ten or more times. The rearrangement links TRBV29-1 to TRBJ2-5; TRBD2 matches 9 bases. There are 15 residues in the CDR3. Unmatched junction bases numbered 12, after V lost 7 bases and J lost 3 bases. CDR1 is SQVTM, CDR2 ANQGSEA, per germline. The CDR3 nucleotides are TGCAGCGATGACGGGCTTAGCGGGGGAAAAGAGACCCAGTACTTC. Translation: CSDDGLSGGKETQYF.

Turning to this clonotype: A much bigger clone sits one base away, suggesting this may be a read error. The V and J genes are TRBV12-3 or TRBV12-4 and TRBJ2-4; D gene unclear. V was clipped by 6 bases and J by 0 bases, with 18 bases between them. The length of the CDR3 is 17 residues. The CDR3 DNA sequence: TGTGCCAGCAGCTCCACTCCTCGGACCCTAGCCAAAAACATTCAGTACTTC. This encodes CASSSTPRTLAKNIQYF.